A selection of T cell receptor beta chains follows, all from one sample in a study of blood T cell repertoires in COVID-19. TCRdb's copy holds only in-frame clones and misses some; the assay was immunoSEQ multiplex PCR. The repertoire consists of some 180,000 clones, with 88% occurring once and the leading ten covering roughly 6%. The specimen was peripheral blood. Source of these receptors: a man in his forties with active or convalescent COVID-19. CDR3s include the opening cysteine and the closing phenylalanine or tryptophan.

V	J	CDR3
TRBV27	TRBJ2-2	CASRGLAGAGTGELFF
TRBV2	TRBJ2-7	CASSEAPGSSYEQYF
TRBV9	TRBJ2-1	CASSLGGQDFEQFF
TRBV15	TRBJ2-7	CATSRPGQGAHEQYF
TRBV2	TRBJ1-1	CASSPGGGGDYYTEAFF
TRBV4-1	TRBJ2-7	CASSQWGGSSYEQYF
TRBV19	TRBJ1-2	CASRVQGSNYGYTF
TRBV7-9	TRBJ2-2	CASSSTMNTGELFF
TRBV14	TRBJ1-2	CASSQGPSRGGYTF
TRBV19	TRBJ1-6	CASSIDRDREKPLHF
TRBV5-1	TRBJ1-4	CASSARGGGEKLFF
TRBV5-1	TRBJ1-1	CASSLTGSTVNTEAFF
TRBV7-2	TRBJ2-1	CASTLANEQFF
TRBV7-2	TRBJ1-2	CASSLDLGSYGYTF
TRBV2	TRBJ2-1	CASSTREGLYNEQFF
TRBV5-5	TRBJ1-4	CASSLVARVATNEKLFF
TRBV5-1	TRBJ2-7	CASSLSPGQGGYEQYF
TRBV5-1	TRBJ2-7	CASSRHPDSYEQYF
TRBV7-9	TRBJ2-3	CASSPGLYSGRGTDTQYF
TRBV6-5	TRBJ2-2	CASSYSKGSNTGELFF
TRBV28	TRBJ2-3	CASSRDRGTDTQYF
TRBV7-9	TRBJ1-5	CASSLDIPNQPQHF
TRBV7-2	TRBJ2-1	CASSLVPGYNEQFF
TRBV25-1	TRBJ2-2	CASSANRDTGELFF
TRBV3-1/TRBV3-2	TRBJ1-6	CASSPQEGGNSPLHF
TRBV2	TRBJ1-5	CASSPNTGNQPQHF
TRBV7-2	TRBJ1-5	CASSLRPGYNQPQHF
TRBV9	TRBJ2-2	CASSRDRNTGELFF
TRBV7-9	TRBJ1-3	CASSPRGDRGGNTIYF
TRBV9	TRBJ1-3	CASSSAGSGNTIYF
TRBV27	TRBJ1-1	CASIKRANGEAFF
TRBV28	TRBJ1-2	CASSSRFGYTF
TRBV19	TRBJ2-7	CASRPMDRAYEQYF
TRBV7-2	TRBJ1-2	CASSLDWRSAYGYTF
TRBV28	TRBJ2-1	CATLAGAGNEQFF
TRBV6-4	TRBJ2-3	CASSDSFAGAVGDTQYF
TRBV6-6	TRBJ2-7	CASGTGYDEQYF
TRBV3-1/TRBV3-2	TRBJ1-2	CASSRHQGASNYGYTF
TRBV29-1	TRBJ1-2	CSAAGDRGNYGYTF
TRBV6-5	TRBJ1-2	CASSYLGRPNYGYTF
TRBV3-1/TRBV3-2	TRBJ1-2	CASSQVSGVNGYTF